The 8 T cell receptor beta chains below come from one sample, sequenced in a study of tumor-infiltrating lymphocytes in primary liver carcinoma. Joint extraction of RNA and DNA used roughly 20-32 mg of bulk tissue that was unsorted. Synthesis of TCR beta cDNA was carried out from approximately 470 ng total RNA with a constant-region primer. A slightly modified ARM-PCR protocol with three nested multiplex PCR rounds produced these TCR beta libraries. The first two PCR rounds used TRBV1-TRBV30 forward primers with a C-beta reverse primer, 9 to 11 cycles each. TCRdb re-analysed the multiplex PCR reads in MiXCR, keeping a single row per CDR3 protein. Here the sample spans 84,000 or so distinct CDR3 sequences, approximately 70% being singletons. Source material: liver tumor tissue from sampling region 1. Regarding subset: tumor region T1, superior pole. Receptors were obtained from a man in his forties or fifties with primary liver carcinoma and hepatitis B virus infection.

Notes on this clonotype: An end of the junction differs from the germline gene, which may be a read error. The gene calls are TRBV12-3 or TRBV12-4 and TRBJ1-2, with 7 bases matching TRBD1. The CDR3 loop spans 15 amino acids. CDR3 region: CVSSLAARGNYGYTF. The CDR3 DNA sequence: TGTGTCAGCAGTTTAGCCGCCAGGGGGAACTATGGCTACACCTTC.

Turning to this clonotype: No conserved phenylalanine or tryptophan is present at the end of the CDR3, so a read error is the likely explanation. This chain links TRBV4-1 with TRBJ2-7, with D possibly being TRBD1 (6 bases). V was shortened by 1 base and J by 10 bases, with 14 bases between the two germline ends. The CDR3 is made up of 13 amino acids. Looked up from germline, CDR1 is MGHRA and CDR2 is YSYEKL. CDR3 residues: CASSQAATGDQYY. Written as DNA, the CDR3 is TGCGCCAGCAGCCAAGCTGCGACAGGCGACCAGTACTAC.

The chain employs TRBV11-2 and TRBJ2-5; D could derive from TRBD1 or TRBD2 (5 bases each). This CDR3 is 15 amino acids long. The V gene lost 7 bases and the J gene lost 0 bases, with 15 bases spanning the gap. Germline V gene data show CDR1 as SGHAT and CDR2 as FQNNGV. The CDR3 DNA is TGTGCCAGCAACCGGGGCTCTGCCCACCAAGAGACCCAGTACTTC. This encodes CASNRGSAHQETQYF.

This chain links TRBV7-7 with TRBJ2-2, with TRBD2 matching over 7 bases. Germline lookup yields CDR1 SSHAT and CDR2 FNYEAQ (reference sequence). The CDR3 contains 14 residues. DNA for the CDR3: TGTGCTAGCGAGCGGGATTTCGCCTCCGGGGAGCTGTTTTTT. Translation gives CASERDFASGELFF.

This rearrangement joins TRBV5-5 to TRBJ2-4, with TRBD1 as a possible D gene (5 bases). V was pared by 4 bases and J by 7 bases, with 15 bases between. Germline CDR1 SGHKS, CDR2 YYEKEE (reference sequence). The CDR3 loop spans 14 amino acids. CDR3 in DNA: TGTGCCAGCAGCCTAGAGGCCAGGGTGAACATTCAGTACTTC. It codes for CASSLEARVNIQYF. The full variable domain, completed using reference TRBV5-5 and TRBJ2-4, is DAGVTQSPTHLIKTRGQQVTLRCSPISGHKSVSWYQQVLGQGPQFIFQYYEKEERGRGNFPDRFSARQFPNYSSELNVNALLLGDSALYLCASSLEARVNIQYFGAGTRLSVL.

This chain uses TRBV6-2 or TRBV6-3 with TRBJ2-7; possibly TRBD2 for D (5 bases). The germline CDR1 and CDR2 sequences are MNHEY and SVGEGT. Trimming left V 4 bases short and J 5 bases short, with 15 bases between. There are 14 residues in the CDR3. CDR3 in amino acids: CASSSGLDTHEQYF. The CDR3 coding sequence is TGTGCCAGCAGTTCCGGACTCGATACTCACGAGCAGTACTTC.

With respect to this clonotype: Compared with germline, one end of the junction differs, possibly owing to a read error. V usage is TRBV11-2 and J usage is TRBJ2-1, with D possibly being TRBD2 (5 bases). Germline V gives CDR1 SGHAT, CDR2 FQNNGV. CDR3 length equals 12 residues. CDR3 in DNA: TGTGCCAACAGCTTAGTCGGGATTGAGGAGTTCTTC. Residues: CANSLVGIEEFF.

Concerning this clonotype itself: Germline is not matched at one junction end, which may reflect a read error. This chain joins TRBV5-6 and TRBJ2-5; no clear D. Germline CDR1 and CDR2: SGHDT and YYEEEE. The CDR3 is 12 amino acids. The CDR3: CASRLDQGTQYF. The DNA for the CDR3 is TGTGCCAGCAGATTGGACCAAGGGACCCAGTACTTC.